What follows are 10 T cell receptor beta chains derived from one specimen sequenced in a study of blood T cells in healthy people across ages. Primed by a sample-barcoded 5' primer and a J-beta primer mix, a second PCR proceeded for about 7 to 12 cycles. TCRdb re-called the 5' RACE reads through MiXCR, storing one row per CDR3 protein. The repertoire holds around 700,000 distinct CDR3 sequences, roughly 25% seen once, with around 9.2% in the top ten. These data also featured in a second study, about T cells of mothers and their children.

Material for sequencing was blood. The source is a boy aged 5-17 years in good health.

This clonotype was seen just once. V usage is TRBV20-1 and J usage is TRBJ2-5, with a possible D match to TRBD2 (6 bases). The end of the DNA is better explained by TRBJ2-7, so the J call may be wrong. The CDR3 contains 16 residues. Per germline, CDR1 DFQATT and CDR2 SNEGSKA (reference sequence). The CDR3 bases are TGCAGTGCTAGACCTCCGTATGGGGGGAGGCCCTACGAGCAGTACTTC. The encoded protein is CSARPPYGGRPYEQYF.

Of note for this clonotype: Relative to the germline gene, one junction end is altered; a read error may explain this. The rearrangement uses TRBV25-1 and TRBJ2-1; D gene uncertain. The CDR3 covers 15 residues. Germline V gene sequence: CDR1 MGHDK, CDR2 SYGVNS. The CDR3 coding sequence is TGTGCCAACAGTGAATTGCTAGTGGGGTACAATGAGCAGTTCTTC. Its protein is CANSELLVGYNEQFF.

The rearrangement uses TRBV2 and TRBJ2-2; D remains ambiguous. The CDR3 contains 12 residues. Trimming left V 8 bases short and J 0 bases short, with 4 bases between. The germline V gene encodes CDR1 SNHLY and CDR2 FYNNEI. The CDR3 loop is CASEANTGELFF. In nucleotides, the CDR3 is TGTGCCAGCGAGGCGAACACCGGGGAGCTGTTTTTT.

This clonotype showed up just a few times. The chain uses TRBV12-3 or TRBV12-4 and TRBJ2-5; 11 bases line up with TRBD1. The CDR3 has 13 residues. V shed 8 bases and J 2 bases; nucleotides not matched to a gene: 1. CDR3 sequence reads: CASGDRGQETQYF. CDR3 coding DNA: TGTGCCAGCGGGGACAGGGGGCAAGAGACCCAGTACTTC.

The chain joins TRBV25-1 to TRBJ2-5; D gene ambiguous. The J call is doubtful: the DNA matches TRBJ2-1 better. The CDR3 consists of 13 residues. Looked up from germline, CDR1 is MGHDK and CDR2 is SYGVNS. As DNA, the CDR3 is TGTGCCAGCAGTGCTGATTGGGGTGATGAGCAGTTCTTC. Protein product: CASSADWGDEQFF.

The chain recombines TRBV5-5 with TRBJ2-5; D possibly corresponds to TRBD2 (5 bases). The ends were cut back, 4 bases at V and 0 bases at J, with 13 bases in the middle. This CDR3 spans 15 amino acids. The germline V gene encodes CDR1 SGHKS and CDR2 YYEKEE (reference sequence). CDR3 nucleotide sequence: TGTGCCAGCAGCCCCCCGGGATCGTACCAAGAGACCCAGTACTTC. Residues: CASSPPGSYQETQYF.

This clonotype occurred a few times. The CDR3 coding sequence is TGTGCCAGCAGACCTAGCGGGGGGGCCCGGAATGAGCAGTTCTTC. It specifies CASRPSGGARNEQFF. J is TRBJ2-1 and V is TRBV6-6, with 12 bases lining up with TRBD2. CDR1 and CDR2 from the germline V gene are MNHNY and SVGAGI (reference sequence). CDR3 size: 15 residues. With 6 bases clipped from V and 7 bases from J, the junction kept 7 bases outside the gene matches.

The V and J genes are TRBV28 and TRBJ1-2; 8 bases agree with TRBD1. The CDR3 sequence is 13 residues long. The V and J ends lost 8 bases and 8 bases, in that order; junction bases with no gene match: 10. Germline assignment: CDR1 MDHEN and CDR2 SYDVKM. CDR3 sequence (DNA): TGTGCCAGCTCACTCCAGGGGGCGACCGGCTACACCTTC. Its protein is CASSLQGATGYTF.

CDR3 protein: CASSISGGWNEQFF. The CDR3, as DNA: TGTGCCAGCAGCATTTCAGGGGGTTGGAATGAGCAGTTCTTC. V usage is TRBV9 and J usage is TRBJ2-5; 7 positions match TRBD1. The J call may be wrong; the DNA end is better matched by TRBJ2-1. Germline assignment: CDR1 SGDLS and CDR2 YYNGEE. The CDR3 is 14 residues long.

CDR3: CSAVRLAGASEQFF. As DNA, the CDR3 is TGCAGCGCTGTAAGACTAGCGGGAGCTTCTGAGCAGTTCTTC. The chain couples TRBV29-1 to TRBJ2-5, with 12 bases that match TRBD2. The J call may be incorrect, as the DNA end agrees better with TRBJ2-1. Germline V CDR1 and CDR2: SQVTM, ANQGSEA. The CDR3 has 14 residues.